This TCR beta chain was identified in a study of pediatric ulcerative colitis. Before the diagnostic colonoscopy, ulcerative colitis patients were free of immunosuppressive medication. Blood was drawn at the time of colonoscopy. Comments on this clone: The antigen is not known.

Sequenced by immunoSEQ multiplex PCR; TCRdb stores in-frame clones only, minus some. The sample includes around 68,000 clones, about 80% seen only once; the top ten take around 5%. Overall study results and limits: Blood samples from a couple of patients yielded substantially fewer templates and were excluded from blood-rectal overlap analysis.

The junction had 15 bases not matched to a gene; V was cut back by 5 bases and J by 12 bases. CDR1 is SGHKS and CDR2 is YYEKEE in the germline V gene (reference sequence). The CDR3 is made up of 15 amino acids. V and J are TRBV5-5 and TRBJ1-1, with 11 bases lining up with TRBD1. This TCR was recovered from a boy between 10 and 17 years old with moderate ulcerative colitis. The sequencing sample was made of blood. The CDR3 sequence is CASRPGTGGYRAPFF. CDR3 nucleotides: TGTGCCAGCAGACCAGGGACAGGGGGTTACCGAGCACCTTTCTTT. The variable domain in full, with the rest retrieved from reference TRBV5-5 and TRBJ1-1, is DAGVTQSPTHLIKTRGQQVTLRCSPISGHKSVSWYQQVLGQGPQFIFQYYEKEERGRGNFPDRFSARQFPNYSSELNVNALLLGDSALYLCASRPGTGGYRAPFFGQGTRLTVV.